This T cell receptor beta chain was sequenced for a study of radiotherapy plus CTLA-4 blockade in lung cancer (dated 2018 in TCRdb). Study-level background: Among enrolled patients, approximately 19% had an objective response and 25% to 35% reached disease control. Beyond this particular receptor, the publication reports: The strongest predictors of response, as reported, were early dynamic changes in blood T cell clones along with a rise in serum interferon-beta after radiation. After treatment with radiotherapy and ipilimumab, TCR clones that originated in tumors expanded in peripheral blood.

The study tested focal radiation therapy combined with CTLA-4 blockade (ipilimumab) in patients with chemo-refractory metastatic non-small-cell lung cancer. Library preparation employed the immunoSEQ multiplex PCR assay. Here the immuneACCESS table is served through TCRdb, limited to in-frame sequences with V and J called. Missing clones are a known gap in these copies; in checked studies unresolved V genes cover under half, and the rest lacks a known reason. The sample table contains 23,000 or so clones; only one count was recorded for approximately 70% of them. Jointly, the top ten make up roughly 3.5% of the sample. In regard to this clone: Its antigen is still unknown. Per-nucleotide qualities are absent, and no much larger clonotype sits a single base away.

V is reduced by 6 bases and J by 1 base, leaving a spacing of 12 bases between them. Spanning cysteine to phenylalanine, the CDR3 consists of 14 amino acids. Of the read, only the CDR3 DNA is kept; its 42 bases are in frame from base 1. Sequences MNHEY (CDR1) and SVGAGI (CDR2) are obtained from the germline V gene. This specimen consisted of peripheral blood, obtained from a patient treated with radiotherapy plus ipilimumab. The chain employs TRBV6-5 and TRBJ1-2, with the D segment identity uncertain. This sequence originates from a human donor with non-small cell lung cancer who had stable disease on radiotherapy plus ipilimumab. The nucleotides are TGTGCCAGCAGGGGGAGCAGGCTTAACTATGGCTACACCTTC. This yields the protein CASRGSRLNYGYTF.